Each of the 14 T cell receptor beta chains below was sequenced from the same sample in a study of blood T cell repertoires in COVID-19. Generated by immunoSEQ multiplex PCR, the TCRdb table keeps only in-frame clones and is missing some. This table has 100,000 to 140,000 clones, about 91% appearing once. The source material was peripheral blood. The receptors were gathered from a man between 50 and 59 years old with active or convalescent COVID-19.

This sequence joins TRBV25-1 and TRBJ1-2; 10 bases agree with TRBD1. Unmatched junction bases numbered 7, after V lost 2 bases and J lost 7 bases. Germline V lookup: CDR1 MGHDK, CDR2 SYGVNS. This CDR3 is 15 amino acids long. In nucleotides, the CDR3 is TGTGCCAGCAGTGAAAGGGACAGGGGATCGATTGGCTACACCTTC. Encoded protein: CASSERDRGSIGYTF.

The chain uses TRBV5-1 and TRBJ2-1; D may be TRBD2 (6 bases). Trimming cost V 0 bases and J 9 bases, with 13 bases left between them. Germline values: CDR1 SGHRS, CDR2 YFSETQ. This CDR3 region has 14 residues. This chain's CDR3 is CASSLGQGGGEQFF. In DNA form, the CDR3 reads TGCGCCAGCAGCTTGGGTCAGGGAGGAGGTGAGCAGTTCTTC.

This chain uses TRBV9 with TRBJ1-3; D gene uncertain. V lost 3 bases and J lost 3, with 13 bases in between. This CDR3 is 15 amino acids long. Germline V gene data show CDR1 as SGDLS and CDR2 as YYNGEE. The CDR3 sequence is CASSAQIDGGNTIYF. For the CDR3, the DNA is TGTGCCAGCAGCGCACAGATAGACGGTGGAAACACCATATATTTT.

The genes are TRBV4-3 and TRBJ2-7, with a possible D match to TRBD2 (6 bases). CDR1 and CDR2 from the germline V gene are LGHNA and YSLEER. The V gene lost 4 bases and the J gene lost 1 base, with 17 bases spanning the gap. This CDR3 comprises 16 residues. CDR3 DNA: TGCGCCAGCAGCCGGCTCACGAGCCGGGGGTCCTACGAGCAGTACTTC. Amino acid sequence: CASSRLTSRGSYEQYF.

V is TRBV28 and J is TRBJ2-5, with 9 bases that match TRBD2. Germline values: CDR1 MDHEN, CDR2 SYDVKM. This CDR3 contains 15 residues. The ends lost 6 bases at V and 5 bases at J; junction bases unmatched: 10. DNA of the CDR3: TGTGCCAGCAGCCGTCCTAGCGGGGTCGGGGAGACCCAGTACTTC. Translating gives CASSRPSGVGETQYF.

The rearrangement uses TRBV7-9 and TRBJ1-1; no clear D gene. CDR1 is SEHNR and CDR2 is FQNEAQ in the germline V gene (reference sequence). Deletions cut 0 bases from V and 5 bases from J, with 25 bases between. The CDR3 consists of 19 residues. CDR3 in amino acids: CASSLARQSVGGLETEAFF. In DNA form, the CDR3 reads TGTGCCAGCAGCTTAGCTCGTCAGTCTGTAGGAGGGCTGGAGACTGAAGCTTTCTTT.

The J gene is TRBJ2-2, the V gene TRBV27; D is unresolved. The length of the CDR3 is 14 residues. CDR1 MNHEY and CDR2 SMNVEV come from the germline V gene (reference sequence). V was pared by 0 bases and J by 6 bases, with 8 bases between. The CDR3 coding sequence is TGTGCCAGCAGTTTATCTGAGGTAGCCGGGGAGCTGTTTTTT. This codes for CASSLSEVAGELFF.

The J gene is TRBJ2-5, the V gene TRBV28; TRBD1 matches at 11 bases. CDR3 length: 16 amino acids. CDR1 MDHEN and CDR2 SYDVKM come from the germline V gene. J was trimmed by 2 bases and V by 5 bases; bases with no gene match: 7. In DNA, the CDR3 is TGTGCCAGCAGTATGGACAGGGGGCCCGCGCAAGAGACCCAGTACTTC. It codes for CASSMDRGPAQETQYF.

This clone showed up just once. The J gene is TRBJ2-2, the V gene TRBV27; tentatively, D is TRBD2 (5 bases). V was trimmed by 6 bases and J by 3 bases, leaving 11 bases between them. Germline CDR1 reads MNHEY; CDR2 reads SMNVEV (reference sequence). There are 14 residues in the CDR3. For the CDR3, the DNA is TGTGCCAGCAGACTAGGACGGGACACCGGGGAGCTGTTTTTT. Residues: CASRLGRDTGELFF.

The rearrangement links TRBV19 to TRBJ2-5, with 7 nucleotides matching TRBD1. The CDR3 length is 14 residues. Germline CDR1 and CDR2: LNHDA and SQIVND (reference sequence). V dropped 4 bases and J dropped 5; count of bases not matched to a gene: 7. The CDR3 region is CASSNHRGRETQYF. The CDR3 coding sequence is TGTGCCAGTAGTAACCACAGGGGCCGGGAGACCCAGTACTTC.

The chain uses TRBV30 and TRBJ2-1; TRBD2 aligns across 8 bases. This CDR3 region has 19 residues. V lost 0 bases to trimming and J lost 0 bases; unmatched junction nucleotides: 13. CDR1 is GTSNPN, CDR2 SVGIG, per germline (reference sequence). CDR3 region: CAWSVRPSGLSSSYNEQFF. CDR3 in DNA: TGTGCCTGGAGTGTACGTCCTAGCGGGTTATCCAGCTCCTACAATGAGCAGTTCTTC.

The chain employs TRBV12-3 or TRBV12-4 and TRBJ1-4, with D possibly matching TRBD1 (6 bases). This CDR3 contains 13 residues. V was clipped by 1 base and J by 7 bases, with 7 bases between them. CDR3 sequence (DNA): TGTGCCAGCAGTTTAGGGGGGCCTGAAAAACTGTTTTTT. Translated, it gives CASSLGGPEKLFF.

V is TRBV27 and J is TRBJ1-2; no firm D call. The germline CDR1 and CDR2 sequences are MNHEY and SMNVEV (reference sequence). The CDR3 extends over 16 amino acids. Trimming took off 5 bases at V and 1 base at J, with 17 bases between the two ends. The DNA of the CDR3 is TGTGCCAGCAGTAGAAACCGATCCAGGCTTAACTATGGCTACACCTTC. Its protein product is CASSRNRSRLNYGYTF.

The chain has TRBV30 and TRBJ2-2; D perhaps matches TRBD1 (5 bases). Per germline, CDR1 GTSNPN and CDR2 SVGIG (reference sequence). The CDR3 contains 15 residues. Trimming pared 0 bases from V and 5 bases from J, leaving 13 bases between. The DNA of the CDR3 is TGTGCCTGGAGTGTTCTTGGGGCATCAACCGGGGAGCTGTTTTTT. Protein: CAWSVLGASTGELFF.